This is a list of T cell receptor beta chains from one sample in a study of T cells in Graves' hyperthyroidism and ophthalmopathy. TCRdb used MiXCR to reprocess the multiplex PCR reads, holding one entry per CDR3 protein. The sample lists under 500,000 distinct CDR3 sequences, about 14% occurring once. Material for sequencing was blood. The receptor set was obtained from a man between 45 and 60 years old with Graves' ophthalmopathy. Each CDR3 is given with its conserved first and last residue. The D gene is left open where the match is weak. Clone size is stated in some rows and not others, as once, few, many or a class when expanded.

J,V,D,length,size,DNA,CDR3
TRBJ1-4,TRBV11-2,.,13,few,TGTGCCAGCGGGGGGGGGGCCGGGGAAAAACTGTTTTTT,CASGGGAGEKLFF
TRBJ2-1,TRBV30,.,12,.,TGTGCCTGGAGTGTACCCTGGCGTGAGCAGTTCTTC,CAWSVPWREQFF
TRBJ2-7,TRBV11-2,.,12,many,TGTGCCAGCAGCTTTGCGGTGAACGAGCAGTACTTC,CASSFAVNEQYF
TRBJ2-2,TRBV28,.,15,many,TGTGCCAGCAGTTTCTCAGGGGTCAACACCGGGGAGCTGTTTTTT,CASSFSGVNTGELFF
TRBJ2-5,TRBV20-1,.,12,.,TGCAGTGCTAGCGCGTACCAAGAGACCCAGTACTTC,CSASAYQETQYF
TRBJ2-1,TRBV28,.,14,many,TGTGCCAGCAGTTTATCCGGGGGAGCGAATGAGCAGTTCTTC,CASSLSGGANEQFF
TRBJ2-2,TRBV5-1,.,14,few,TGCGCCAGCAGAGCGCAGGGGCTTGGTGGGGAGCTGTTTTTT,CASRAQGLGGELFF
TRBJ1-1,TRBV29-1,.,10,many,TGCAGCGTTGTGGGGACTGAAGCTTTCTTT,CSVVGTEAFF
TRBJ2-7,TRBV12-3/TRBV12-4,.,11,.,TGTGCCAGCAGTTTCCGGGGAAGGCAGTACTTC,CASSFRGRQYF
TRBJ1-6,TRBV18,.,14,many,TGTGCCAGCTCACCAGCGGGGGCAGATTCACCCCTCCACTTT,CASSPAGADSPLHF
TRBJ1-2,TRBV20-1,TRBD1,14,.,TGCAGTGCTCCAGAACCGACAGGGACCTATGGCTACACCTTC,CSAPEPTGTYGYTF
TRBJ2-7,TRBV3-1,TRBD2,14,.,TGTGCCAGCAGTTGGACTAGCGGGACCAACGAGCAGTACTTC,CASSWTSGTNEQYF
TRBJ2-5,TRBV29-1,TRBD1,12,many,TGCAGCGTGGGGACAGGAACGGGGACCCAGTACTTC,CSVGTGTGTQYF
TRBJ2-7,TRBV10-1,TRBD2,15,few,TGCGCCAGCAGTGAGCGACTAGCGGGAGAGTACGAGCAGTACTTC,CASSERLAGEYEQYF
TRBJ2-5,TRBV4-1,TRBD1,16,many,TGCGCCAGCAGCCAAGAGACCGGGACAGGGGGAGAGACCCAGTACTTC,CASSQETGTGGETQYF
TRBJ1-1,TRBV6-1,.,15,many,TGTGCCAGAAAGAAAGACGATGGGGAGAACACTGAAGCTTTCTTT,CARKKDDGENTEAFF
TRBJ2-3,TRBV9,.,16,many,TGTGCCAGCAGCGTCCAAGTCGAAGCGGGCACAGATACGCAGTATTTT,CASSVQVEAGTDTQYF
TRBJ2-3,TRBV11-2,.,16,many,TGTGCCAGCAGCCCCCAGGAGGTCTTGAGCGGAGGAACGCAGTATTTT,CASSPQEVLSGGTQYF
TRBJ2-7,TRBV20-1,.,11,many,TGCAGTGCTAGCTTAACCTACGAGCAGTACTTC,CSASLTYEQYF
TRBJ1-5,TRBV6-1,TRBD1,14,.,TGTGCCAGCAGTAACACAGGGGGCCGTCAGCCCCAGCATTTT,CASSNTGGRQPQHF
TRBJ2-1,TRBV13,TRBD2,15,.,TGTGCCAGCAGCCTCGTTGCGGGAGGGCAGAATGAGCAGTTCTTC,CASSLVAGGQNEQFF
TRBJ1-1,TRBV19,TRBD1,13,.,TGTGCCAGTAGTTCCCACAGGGGGTCTGAAGCTTTCTTT,CASSSHRGSEAFF
TRBJ2-7,TRBV20-1,.,13,few,TGCAGTGCTAGAGGAGCTTACAACTACGAGCAGTACTTC,CSARGAYNYEQYF
TRBJ2-7,TRBV11-1,.,13,many,TGTGCCAGCAGCTTACTCCGTTCAGGCGAGCAGTACTTC,CASSLLRSGEQYF
TRBJ1-1,TRBV19,.,14,.,TGTGCCAGTAGTATAGACGGGACTGCAACTGAAGCTTTCTTT,CASSIDGTATEAFF
TRBJ2-6,TRBV24-1,.,15,few,TGTGCCACCAGTGAACAGGGCTCGGGGGCCAACGTCCTGACTTTC,CATSEQGSGANVLTF
TRBJ1-2,TRBV9,.,16,many,TGTGCCAGCAGCCATCCTCGGGGTTATTCGGACTATGGCTACACCTTC,CASSHPRGYSDYGYTF
TRBJ2-7,TRBV5-1,.,14,many,TGCGCCAGCAGCTTGGTAGCGGCGAAGTACGAGCAGTACTTC,CASSLVAAKYEQYF
TRBJ2-7,TRBV28,.,15,many,TGTGCCAGCAGTTCACTTCCGGGGCCAACCTACGAGCAGTACTTC,CASSSLPGPTYEQYF
TRBJ2-5,TRBV7-8,TRBD2,16,.,TGTGCCAGCAGCTTACCTAGCGGGGACAGCCAAGAGACCCAGTACTTC,CASSLPSGDSQETQYF
TRBJ2-1,TRBV7-9,.,15,.,TGTGCCAGCAGCTTATACGGCGGGCAGAACAATGAGCAGTTCTTC,CASSLYGGQNNEQFF
TRBJ2-7,TRBV6-1,TRBD2,15,many,TGTGCCAGCAGTGCGCCGGGACTAGCGCGCTACGAGCAGTACTTC,CASSAPGLARYEQYF